The present entry profiles one T cell receptor (beta chain) with its context. Its antigen is not identified. Preparing the TCRbeta library involved the use of unique molecular identifiers. TCRdb reprocessed the PCR reads with MiXCR, giving one entry per CDR3 protein. Of some 600,000 distinct CDR3 sequences in the sample, about an eighth were seen once. V dropped 3 bases and J dropped 0; count of bases not matched to a gene: 8. The germline CDR1 and CDR2 sequences are DFQATT and SNEGSKA (reference sequence). The CDR3 is made up of 17 amino acids. The record originates from a study of T-cell reconstitution after alpha-beta-depleted transplantation in children. Study-wide results and caveats: At around two months after transplant, the alpha-beta T cells were reportedly derived from several hundred expanded clones that came from non-depleted graft cells.

The clonotype was recovered from a male patient between 10 and 17 years old who had a stem cell transplant for acute myeloid leukemia, so the T cells may come from the graft donor. Sequenced material: PBMCs, mostly from graft donor cells, taken 360 days after TCRalphabeta/CD19-depleted stem cell transplant. The V call is TRBV20-1, the J call TRBJ2-4; 10 bases fit TRBD2. The CDR3 DNA follows: TGCAGTGCTAGCAGACTAGCGGGCCCGGTAGCCAAAAACATTCAGTACTTC. It is translated as CSASRLAGPVAKNIQYF.